This T cell receptor (beta chain) came from a study of blood T cells in healthy people across ages. A second PCR, run for about 7 to 11 cycles, used a sample-barcoded 5' primer plus a J-beta primer mix. In TCRdb, the 5' RACE reads were re-called with MiXCR into one record per CDR3 protein. The table includes around 1,000,000 distinct CDR3 sequences, under 30% detected once. This clonotype was observed at least ten times. Its antigen is undetermined. Regarding the study as a whole: Age showed a roughly linear inverse relationship with TCR beta diversity per million T cells. Unsorted PBMCs ruled out conclusive naive versus antigen-experienced comparison.

The same specimen was also included in a second study, on T cells of mothers and their children.

This sequence originates from a girl between 2 and 10 years old in good health. Sequenced input: blood.

For the CDR3, the DNA is TGTGCCAGCAGCTTGGCTTCATACAATGAGCAGTTCTTC. The encoded protein is CASSLASYNEQFF. This sequence joins TRBV7-6 and TRBJ2-1, with D unclear. The CDR3 runs 13 residues. Germline loops: CDR1 SGHVS, CDR2 FNYEAQ. Deletions cut 3 bases from V and 4 bases from J, with 7 bases between.